This T cell receptor beta chain came from a study of graft-versus-host responses after intestinal transplantation. Study at large: Induction with anti-thymocyte globulin, then tacrolimus and steroids for roughly three years, was given to all recipients.

Some clones are missing from TCRdb's copy, which holds only in-frame ones; the method was immunoSEQ multiplex PCR. Here the sample spans 100,000 to 140,000 clones, roughly 87% being singletons. Notes on the study in general: Graft-versus-host to host-versus-graft clonal ratios in allografts were high in patients with graft-donor T cell macrochimerism.

Remarks on this clone: Its target is unknown.

The CDR3 length is 14 residues. Between the trimmed V and J ends, which lost 2 bases and 2 bases, there was a span of 7 bases. Germline V gives CDR1 MGHRA, CDR2 YSYEKL. The chain joins TRBV4-1 to TRBJ1-5; D is ambiguous. Sequenced here: unstimulated CD4+ T cells sorted from spleen or lymph node cells, sampled before transplant. This clonotype was obtained from a human donor who was the organ donor for an intestinal transplant. This CDR3 is CASSQPGRNQPQHF. CDR3 sequence (DNA): TGCGCCAGCAGCCAACCGGGTCGCAATCAGCCCCAGCATTTT.